There are a few counts of the clone carrying this T cell receptor (beta chain). These data originate in a study of human T cells and chemical hapten exposure. Study-wide background: TCR yields differed between samples (mainly from small differences in pooled library volume).

Time point described: healthy volunteer bleed at 6 weeks. Unfractionated whole blood was the source from which total RNA was extracted. Per the authors' pipeline: A per-sample median of around 88,000 TCRs was observed, with counts ranging from roughly 20,000 to 700,000. Each CDR3 protein gets one entry after TCRdb re-called the RACE reads with MiXCR. The V and J calls follow TCRdb's processing rather than the paper's. In the table there are approximately 79,000 distinct CDR3 sequences, 7% to 9% of which are singletons. Germline V gives CDR1 SGHVS, CDR2 FNYEAQ. The CDR3 runs to 13 residues. With 5 bases removed from V and 3 bases from J, the gap between germline ends came to 11 bases.

J is TRBJ2-7 and V is TRBV7-6; possibly TRBD2 for D (6 bases). The source material was whole blood. The source is a male donor in good health. Some clones in this sample may be carry-over from other donors' samples. CDR3 residues: CASSPPTSYEQYF. CDR3 sequence (DNA): TGTGCCAGCAGCCCACCGACTAGCTACGAGCAGTACTTC. The full variable domain, with the rest looked up from reference TRBV7-6 and TRBJ2-7, is GAGVSQSPRYKVTKRGQDVALRCDPISGHVSLYWYRQALGQGPEFLTYFNYEAQQDKSGLPNDRFSAERPEGSISTLTIQRTEQRDSAMYRCASSPPTSYEQYFGPGTRLTVT.